This entry is about one T cell receptor (beta chain). As yet, its antigen is unknown. The germline V and J ends were trimmed by 2 bases and 7 bases, with 11 bases remaining between them. The CDR3 extends over 13 amino acids. The germline V gene encodes CDR1 SGHTA and CDR2 FQGTGA. Produced via immunoSEQ multiplex PCR; TCRdb's table is partial and in-frame only. Here the sample spans approximately 70,000 clones, 75% to 85% being singletons. This specimen belongs to a study of T cell responses to AZD1222 COVID-19 vaccine. General study points: Reportedly, nearly half the spike-specific TCRs target unmutated variant regions. Vaccine-associated CD4 TCRs ranged over spike, dominating at 160-218 and 743-854. Spike-specific TCR depth and breadth grew after two AZD1222 doses. Baseline serology detected seropositivity in only six AZD1222 recipients.

The V call is TRBV7-3, the J call TRBJ1-1; unclear D gene. The clonotype was recovered from an adult in good health. The sample was peripheral blood, taken on day 0 of AZD1222 vaccination. The CDR3 loop is CASSLPPAGEAFF. The CDR3 nucleotides read TGTGCCAGCAGCTTACCCCCAGCGGGTGAAGCTTTCTTT.